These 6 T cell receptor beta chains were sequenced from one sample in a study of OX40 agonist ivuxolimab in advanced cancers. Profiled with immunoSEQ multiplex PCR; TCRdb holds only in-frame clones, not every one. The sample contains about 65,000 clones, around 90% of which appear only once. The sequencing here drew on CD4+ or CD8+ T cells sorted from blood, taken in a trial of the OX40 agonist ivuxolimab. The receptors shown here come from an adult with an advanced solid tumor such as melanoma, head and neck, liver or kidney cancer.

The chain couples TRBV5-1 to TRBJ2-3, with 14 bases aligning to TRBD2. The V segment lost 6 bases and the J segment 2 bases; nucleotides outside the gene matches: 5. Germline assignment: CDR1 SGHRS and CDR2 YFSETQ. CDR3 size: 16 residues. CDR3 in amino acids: CASTGTSGGYTDTQYF. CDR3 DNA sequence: TGCGCCAGCACAGGGACTAGCGGGGGATACACAGATACGCAGTATTTT.

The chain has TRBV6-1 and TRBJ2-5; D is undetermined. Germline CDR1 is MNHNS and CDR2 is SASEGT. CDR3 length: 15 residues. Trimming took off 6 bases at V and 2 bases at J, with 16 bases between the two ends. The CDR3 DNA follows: TGTGCCAGCAGAAGGGCGTTTTTGGTTCAAGAGACCCAGTACTTC. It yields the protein CASRRAFLVQETQYF.

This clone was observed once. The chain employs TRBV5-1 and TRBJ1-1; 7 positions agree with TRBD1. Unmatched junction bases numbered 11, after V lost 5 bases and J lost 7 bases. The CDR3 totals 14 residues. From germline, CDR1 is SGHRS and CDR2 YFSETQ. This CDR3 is CASRDGTASFEAFF. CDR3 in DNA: TGCGCCAGCAGGGACGGGACAGCCAGTTTTGAAGCTTTCTTT.

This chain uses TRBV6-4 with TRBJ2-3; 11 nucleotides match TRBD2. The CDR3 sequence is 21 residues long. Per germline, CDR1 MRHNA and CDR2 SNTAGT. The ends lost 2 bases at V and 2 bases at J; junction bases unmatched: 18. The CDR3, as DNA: TGTGCCAGCAGTGACCCATACGGGCTAGCGGGGGGCCCGTGTGTCACAGATACGCAGTATTTT. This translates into CASSDPYGLAGGPCVTDTQYF.

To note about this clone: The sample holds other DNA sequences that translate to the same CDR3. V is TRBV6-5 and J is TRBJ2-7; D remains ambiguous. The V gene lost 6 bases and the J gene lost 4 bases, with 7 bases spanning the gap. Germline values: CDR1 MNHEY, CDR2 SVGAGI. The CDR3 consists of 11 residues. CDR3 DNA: TGTGCCAGCAGGGGTGAATACGAGCAGTACTTC. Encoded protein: CASRGEYEQYF.

This CDR3 reads CASSGGVSGELFF. The CDR3, as DNA: TGCGCCAGCAGCGGAGGGGTTTCCGGGGAGCTGTTTTTT. This chain connects TRBV5-1 to TRBJ2-2; D is perhaps TRBD2 (6 bases). Trimming stripped 4 bases from V and 6 bases from J, with 10 bases between. The CDR3 length is 13 residues. Germline loops: CDR1 SGHRS, CDR2 YFSETQ.